Below, 2 T cell receptor beta chains from the same sample are listed, as sequenced in a study of OX40 agonist ivuxolimab in advanced cancers. Sequencing was performed with immunoSEQ multiplex PCR; in TCRdb, only in-frame clones are kept and a portion is missing. The sample consists of 65,000 to 80,000 clones, 70% to 90% of them appearing once. The source was CD4+ or CD8+ T cells sorted from blood, collected in a trial of the OX40 agonist ivuxolimab. All receptors derive from an adult with an advanced solid tumor such as melanoma, head and neck, liver or kidney cancer.

This sequence joins TRBV5-1 and TRBJ2-2; 8 nucleotides match TRBD2. Germline values: CDR1 SGHRS, CDR2 YFSETQ. The CDR3 loop spans 17 amino acids. The V segment lost 2 bases and the J segment 2 bases; nucleotides outside the gene matches: 8. The chain's CDR3 is CASSFAGLAFNTGELFF. The CDR3 nucleotides are TGCGCCAGCAGCTTCGCCGGACTAGCTTTCAACACCGGGGAGCTGTTTTTT.

This chain uses TRBV18 with TRBJ2-1; 8 bases match TRBD1. The CDR3 spans 16 residues. Germline lookup yields CDR1 KGHSH and CDR2 LQKENI. V dropped 0 bases and J dropped 1; count of bases not matched to a gene: 2. Written as DNA, the CDR3 is TGTGCCAGCTCACCACCTAGGACAGGGTCCTACAATGAGCAGTTCTTC. Translating gives CASSPPRTGSYNEQFF.